The T cell receptor beta chain described here comes from a study of regulatory T cells in long-lasting Graves disease (dated by TCRdb to about 2021). About the study as a whole: In the newly diagnosed Graves' disease group, patients had been taking antithyroid drugs for less than 3 months. The study took place in China and was registered as a clinical trial. Patients with persistent Graves' disease were compared with patients with newly diagnosed Graves' disease using TCR sequencing and RNA sequencing of peripheral blood. A total of about 33 samples underwent TCR sequencing, from 13 patients with persistent Graves' disease and 20 or so patients with newly diagnosed Graves' disease.

The study at large found these results: Compared with newly diagnosed patients, patients with persistent Graves' disease had lower TCR Shannon entropy and fewer highly expanded clones, which suggests clonal expansion. The authors acknowledged the small sample size as a limitation that may reduce accuracy. Sequencing and analysis were limited to the TCR beta chain. Peripheral blood alone was examined, since thyroid tissue, which constituted the primary lesion, could not be accessed. More public clonotypes were shared among persistent patients (2,741) than among newly diagnosed patients (roughly 1,000).

This clonotype was observed many times. Its antigen is currently not known. Per-base quality was not reported, and no clone a single base away is much larger than it. Libraries were constructed by multiplex PCR. The sample was run on an Illumina HiSeq 4000. TCR beta libraries were built with iRepertoire HTBI primers and Arm-PCR amplification of CDR3 regions. Before sequencing, the PCR products went through gel purification. The authors' pipeline ran thus. Gene usage analysis of CDR3 amino acid clonotypes used the 62 TRBV and 14 to 15 TRBJ segments found across samples. COPE and FqMerger were used to merge filtered high-quality paired reads into contigs. BLAST was used to align contigs to IMGT TRBV, TRBD and TRBJ reference genes, and CDR3 was defined according to IMGT. Clonotypes above 0.1% frequency were classified as highly expanded clones. Shannon entropy was used to measure repertoire diversity, and the Gini coefficient was used to measure V-J evenness. A clonotype found in more than one individual was treated as public. TCRdb reran the public reads through fastp at Q25 and MiXCR, keeping productive beta chains. Duplicate CDR3 protein sequences are folded into a single record with the most common DNA and genes. Here the V and J calls rest on TCRdb's processing, not on the authors' analysis. The sample table contains some 600,000 distinct CDR3 sequences; only one count was recorded for 15% to 20% of them. Around 11% of the sample goes to the ten largest clones.

The intended sense of this specimen's time point label: newly diagnosed GD, antithyroid drugs for less than 3 months. For both TCR sequencing and RNA sequencing, RNA was extracted from PBMCs using TRIzol. The diagnosis of Graves' disease followed American Thyroid Association guidelines. Patients were recruited from an endocrinology department in Xi'an, China. Each patient gave 9 to 10 milliliters of peripheral blood, collected in an EDTA anticoagulant tube. Ficoll Paque Plus density gradient separation was used to isolate PBMCs, and no further T cell sorting was performed. An Agilent 2100 Bioanalyzer and agarose gel were used to assess RNA quality, and a NanoDrop 2000 was used to measure RNA concentration. These data are also associated with another study on T cells in Graves' hyperthyroidism and ophthalmopathy. As described in the second report: Stable Graves' hyperthyroidism was defined as the absence of progression to ophthalmopathy over 18 months of follow-up. Hyperthyroidism patients were newly diagnosed, had a disease duration of under 2 months, and were aged 18 to 65 years. Any patient with an uncontrolled infection, another autoimmune disease, pregnancy or lactation was excluded. Diagnoses were established on the basis of clinical symptoms, serum thyroxine and TRAb, thyroid ultrasound, and orbital computed tomography. A first-round RT-PCR of the TCR CDR3 used the HTBI primer set with the Qiagen OneStep RT-PCR kit. Most expanded thyroid clonotypes (frequency above 0.001) were also found in blood, which suggests that blood repertoires may mirror thyroid immune responses. Ophthalmopathy was separated from stable hyperthyroidism by a 13 V-J signature model, with around 88% sensitivity and about 81% specificity obtained in cross-validation and 80%/75% obtained in testing. In validation, the model predicted progression to ophthalmopathy with over 60% sensitivity and roughly 72% specificity, a median of 6.5 months before onset. A discovery cohort of approximately 97 patients, roughly 45 with Graves' ophthalmopathy and 57 with stable Graves' hyperthyroidism, was used to find distinguishing TCR V-J signatures. Prospective prediction of ophthalmopathy was tested in an independent validation cohort of about 19 hyperthyroidism patients and 15 to 17 patients who later progressed to ophthalmopathy. For training and testing, the 80 to 100 patients in the discovery cohort were randomly divided in a 7:3 ratio. The study also compared thyroid tissue and blood T-cell repertoires from 5 to 7 Graves' hyperthyroidism patients. After blood sampling, hyperthyroidism patients were treated with methimazole at a starting dose of 30 mg daily, and ophthalmopathy patients were treated with high-dose intravenous methylprednisolone. Libraries were constructed in a second round of multiplex PCR, after which size selection and purification were carried out. Libraries were sequenced paired-end with 100 bp reads on an Illumina HiSeq2000. Raw data were processed with SOAPnuke, discarding reads with adapters, uncalled bases, mean Phred below 15, or no exact constant-primer or identifier match. COPE v1.2.5 was used to merge the high-quality paired reads, and each unique nucleotide sequence was defined as a clonotype. Clonotypes were aligned to IMGT TRBV, TRBD and TRBJ reference segments using MiTCR v1.1. The analysis included only V-J combinations with a frequency above 0.0001, which together covered approximately 99% of the repertoires. The TCS score was defined as F50 (clonal expansion) divided by E x V (chaos), with BLOSUM62-based TCRdist calculated between CDR3 peptides within each V-J. Welch's t-statistics and random forest reduced 500 to 650 V-J features to roughly 13, which were used in a naive Bayes classifier (R e1071). Sample size was not statistically predetermined, and blinding of investigators to group allocation was not performed. The paper reports TCR Vbeta CDR3 sequencing of some 140 peripheral blood samples: around 45 ophthalmopathy, around 80 hyperthyroidism and some 17 progressor patients.

The TCR was taken from a man between 18 and 29 years old with Graves disease. Donor details come from another sample of the same person, matched by shared clones. The source material was peripheral blood mononuclear cells (PBMCs), sampled at new diagnosis, from a patient treated with antithyroid drugs.

CDR3 protein: CATSPSASNQPQHF. The DNA reads as follows: TGTGCCACCAGCCCCTCAGCCAGCAATCAGCCCCAGCATTTT. The chain links TRBV15 with TRBJ1-5, with no reliable assignment of the D segment. The CDR3, cysteine through phenylalanine, is 14 amino acids long. Just CDR3 DNA is preserved here, 42 bases in frame from base 1. A distance of 9 bases separates the germline ends of V and J, which lose 5 bases and 1 base respectively. CDR1 LNHNV and CDR2 YYDKDF were looked up in the germline V gene (reference sequence).